The rows below give T cell receptor beta chains drawn from one sample of a study of blood T cell repertoires in COVID-19. TCRdb's table, derived via immunoSEQ multiplex PCR, lists solely in-frame clones and lacks some. In the table there are 110,000 or so clones, 80% of which are singletons. Material for sequencing was peripheral blood. The receptors were gathered from a human donor in a cohort sampled during active or convalescent COVID-19. CDR3s include the opening cysteine and the closing phenylalanine or tryptophan. The order of the fields is V gene, D gene, J gene, clone size, CDR3 protein, CDR3 DNA. A D gene is named only where the DNA matches it firmly. Expanded clones get a size class; other rows say once, few or many, or leave the size out.

V: TRBV6-6
D: .
J: TRBJ2-7
size: .
CDR3: CASSYRGSYEQYF
DNA: TGTGCCAGCAGTTACAGGGGAAGCTACGAGCAGTACTTC

V: TRBV3-1/TRBV3-2
D: TRBD2
J: TRBJ2-5
size: .
CDR3: CASSPGLAGGQETQYF
DNA: TGTGCCAGCAGCCCGGGACTAGCGGGGGGGCAAGAGACCCAGTACTTC

V: TRBV19
D: TRBD2
J: TRBJ2-1
size: many
CDR3: CASSIASGRNEQFF
DNA: TGTGCCAGTAGTATAGCTAGCGGGAGGAATGAGCAGTTCTTC

V: TRBV6-5
D: .
J: TRBJ2-2
size: .
CDR3: CASRPRQRAGELFF
DNA: TGTGCCAGCAGACCGCGTCAGAGGGCCGGGGAGCTGTTTTTT

V: TRBV27
D: TRBD1
J: TRBJ1-1
size: .
CDR3: CASTNTRTGMNTEAFF
DNA: TGTGCCAGCACTAACACCCGGACAGGTATGAACACTGAAGCTTTCTTT

V: TRBV7-3
D: TRBD1
J: TRBJ1-3
size: .
CDR3: CASSRNRGNGNTIYF
DNA: TGTGCCAGCAGCAGAAACAGGGGGAATGGAAACACCATATATTTT

V: TRBV4-2
D: TRBD2
J: TRBJ2-1
size: .
CDR3: CASSQVTGTSGSLYNEQFF
DNA: TGTGCCAGCAGCCAAGTAACCGGGACTAGCGGGAGTTTATACAATGAGCAGTTCTTC

V: TRBV6-5
D: TRBD2
J: TRBJ2-1
size: once
CDR3: CASSYGGGYNEQFF
DNA: TGTGCCAGCAGTTATGGCGGGGGCTACAATGAGCAGTTCTTC

V: TRBV27
D: TRBD1
J: TRBJ1-2
size: .
CDR3: CASSLRAGTGYGYTF
DNA: TGTGCCAGCAGTTTACGTGCCGGGACAGGCTATGGCTACACCTTC

V: TRBV6-2/TRBV6-3
D: TRBD1
J: TRBJ2-7
size: .
CDR3: CASSWDRGLYEQYF
DNA: TGTGCCAGCAGCTGGGACAGGGGGCTCTACGAGCAGTACTTC

V: TRBV4-1
D: TRBD1
J: TRBJ2-3
size: once
CDR3: CASSHQQGAGDTQYF
DNA: TGCGCCAGCAGCCATCAACAGGGGGCAGGAGATACGCAGTATTTT

V: TRBV14
D: TRBD2
J: TRBJ2-7
size: .
CDR3: CASSPRSGKSEQYF
DNA: TGTGCCAGCAGCCCCCGGAGCGGGAAGTCCGAGCAGTACTTC

V: TRBV28
D: .
J: TRBJ1-5
size: .
CDR3: CASERLGNQPQHF
DNA: TGTGCCAGCGAGCGGTTGGGCAATCAGCCCCAGCATTTT

V: TRBV7-2
D: TRBD1
J: TRBJ2-7
size: .
CDR3: CASSFSGTGGIYEQYF
DNA: TGTGCCAGCAGCTTCTCCGGGACAGGGGGCATTTACGAGCAGTACTTC

V: TRBV7-3
D: TRBD2
J: TRBJ2-1
size: .
CDR3: CASSSRSSGYNEQFF
DNA: TGTGCCAGCAGCTCCCGGTCTAGCGGCTACAATGAGCAGTTCTTC

V: TRBV6-5
D: TRBD1
J: TRBJ1-2
size: .
CDR3: CASTRDRVGGGYTF
DNA: TGTGCCAGCACCCGAGACAGGGTGGGAGGTGGCTACACCTTC

V: TRBV29-1
D: TRBD1
J: TRBJ1-2
size: .
CDR3: CSVAGPDRAGRYGYTF
DNA: TGCAGCGTTGCTGGACCAGACAGGGCTGGCCGATATGGCTACACCTTC

V: TRBV3-1/TRBV3-2
D: .
J: TRBJ2-5
size: .
CDR3: CASSQSLTGVGETQYF
DNA: TGTGCCAGCAGCCAATCGCTGACAGGAGTTGGAGAGACCCAGTACTTC

V: TRBV27
D: .
J: TRBJ1-3
size: .
CDR3: CASRALQSRSGNTIYF
DNA: TGTGCCAGCAGAGCCCTACAGTCCCGCTCTGGAAACACCATATATTTT

V: TRBV5-5
D: TRBD1
J: TRBJ1-1
size: .
CDR3: CASSPGQGVAEAFF
DNA: TGTGCCAGCAGCCCCGGACAGGGAGTCGCTGAAGCTTTCTTT

V: TRBV6-2/TRBV6-3
D: .
J: TRBJ1-6
size: .
CDR3: CASSPGLRNSPLHF
DNA: TGTGCCAGCAGTCCGGGACTCCGCAACTCACCCCTCCACTTT

V: TRBV5-1
D: .
J: TRBJ2-1
size: .
CDR3: CASSPQILSYNEQFF
DNA: TGCGCCAGCAGCCCACAGATTCTTTCCTACAATGAGCAGTTCTTC

V: TRBV10-1
D: TRBD2
J: TRBJ2-1
size: .
CDR3: CASSEASGGAGSSYNEQFF
DNA: TGCGCCAGCAGTGAGGCTAGCGGGGGGGCAGGTAGCTCCTACAATGAGCAGTTCTTC

V: TRBV18
D: TRBD1
J: TRBJ1-6
size: .
CDR3: CASSPGTGNSPLHF
DNA: TGTGCCAGCTCACCAGGGACAGGGAATTCACCCCTCCACTTT

V: TRBV14
D: .
J: TRBJ1-1
size: .
CDR3: CASSQDLRGTREAFF
DNA: TGTGCCAGCAGCCAAGATTTGAGGGGGACACGCGAAGCTTTCTTT

V: TRBV7-2
D: .
J: TRBJ2-5
size: .
CDR3: CASSTLRDGGETQYF
DNA: TGTGCCAGCAGCACTCTCCGGGACGGGGGAGAGACCCAGTACTTC

V: TRBV11-2
D: .
J: TRBJ1-1
size: .
CDR3: CASSLEYVRGWAFF
DNA: TGTGCCAGCAGCTTAGAATATGTAAGGGGTTGGGCTTTCTTT

V: TRBV18
D: TRBD2
J: TRBJ2-2
size: .
CDR3: CASSPLPASGRYTGELFF
DNA: TGTGCCAGCTCACCCCTCCCGGCTAGCGGGAGGTACACCGGGGAGCTGTTTTTT

V: TRBV6-8
D: TRBD1
J: TRBJ1-5
size: once
CDR3: CASRERDRVASNQPQHF
DNA: TGTGCCAGCAGAGAACGGGACAGGGTAGCCAGCAATCAGCCCCAGCATTTT

V: TRBV10-3
D: TRBD2
J: TRBJ2-1
size: .
CDR3: CAISESTAGIGRGGPYNEQFF
DNA: TGTGCCATCAGTGAGTCGACGGCAGGGATTGGACGCGGGGGACCCTACAATGAGCAGTTCTTC

V: TRBV19
D: .
J: TRBJ2-7
size: .
CDR3: CASSVSSGSYEQYF
DNA: TGTGCCAGTAGTGTAAGCTCCGGGTCCTACGAGCAGTACTTC

V: TRBV5-8
D: .
J: TRBJ1-1
size: .
CDR3: CASSLAYISTGWSTEAFF
DNA: TGTGCCAGCAGCTTGGCCTATATAAGTACGGGGTGGAGCACTGAAGCTTTCTTT

V: TRBV24-1
D: TRBD1
J: TRBJ2-1
size: .
CDR3: CATSGTGGFNEQFF
DNA: TGTGCCACCAGCGGGACAGGGGGGTTTAATGAGCAGTTCTTC

V: TRBV5-8
D: .
J: TRBJ2-2
size: .
CDR3: CASSQGPNTGELFF
DNA: TGTGCCAGCAGCCAGGGTCCGAACACCGGGGAGCTGTTTTTT

V: TRBV20-1
D: .
J: TRBJ1-6
size: .
CDR3: CSASTPRGAGDNSPLHF
DNA: TGCAGTGCTAGTACCCCCCGGGGGGCTGGGGATAATTCACCCCTCCACTTT

V: TRBV5-4
D: TRBD1
J: TRBJ1-3
size: .
CDR3: CASSGGQGASGNTIYF
DNA: TGTGCCAGCAGCGGAGGACAGGGGGCCTCTGGAAACACCATATATTTT

V: TRBV19
D: .
J: TRBJ2-1
size: .
CDR3: CASTQAGLSSYNEQFF
DNA: TGTGCCAGTACCCAAGCCGGGTTGAGCTCCTACAATGAGCAGTTCTTC

V: TRBV21-1
D: .
J: TRBJ1-1
size: .
CDR3: CASSGGTEAFF
DNA: TGTGCCAGCAGCGGAGGAACTGAAGCTTTCTTT

V: TRBV5-1
D: .
J: TRBJ1-1
size: .
CDR3: CASSTRRGMDTEAFF
DNA: TGCGCCAGCAGCACGAGACGGGGGATGGACACTGAAGCTTTCTTT

V: TRBV6-2/TRBV6-3
D: .
J: TRBJ1-2
size: .
CDR3: CASSLRRYGYTF
DNA: TGTGCCAGCAGTTTGCGGCGGTATGGCTACACCTTC

V: TRBV6-6
D: .
J: TRBJ1-5
size: .
CDR3: CASTQGSNQPQHF
DNA: TGTGCCAGCACCCAGGGGAGCAATCAGCCCCAGCATTTT

V: TRBV19
D: TRBD1
J: TRBJ2-7
size: .
CDR3: CASLGTGLDEQYF
DNA: TGTGCCAGTCTTGGGACAGGCCTGGACGAGCAGTACTTC

V: TRBV6-2/TRBV6-3
D: TRBD2
J: TRBJ2-1
size: .
CDR3: CASSYVLAGGLEQFF
DNA: TGTGCCAGCAGTTACGTTTTAGCGGGGGGGCTTGAGCAGTTCTTC

V: TRBV14
D: .
J: TRBJ1-1
size: .
CDR3: CASSQAYTEAFF
DNA: TGTGCCAGCAGCCAGGCTTACACTGAAGCTTTCTTT

V: TRBV6-2/TRBV6-3
D: .
J: TRBJ1-5
size: once
CDR3: CASSQREGQPQHF
DNA: TGTGCCAGCAGTCAAAGGGAGGGTCAGCCCCAGCATTTT

V: TRBV19
D: .
J: TRBJ2-3
size: .
CDR3: CASSLLESTDTQYF
DNA: TGTGCCAGTAGTTTGCTGGAGAGCACAGATACGCAGTATTTT

V: TRBV20-1
D: TRBD2
J: TRBJ2-5
size: .
CDR3: CSASSSSGTKTQYF
DNA: TGCAGTGCTAGTTCGTCTAGCGGGACCAAGACCCAGTACTTC

V: TRBV6-6
D: .
J: TRBJ2-3
size: .
CDR3: CASTPSLLASTDTQYF
DNA: TGTGCCAGCACCCCGAGTCTATTAGCTAGCACAGATACGCAGTATTTT

V: TRBV6-5
D: .
J: TRBJ2-1
size: .
CDR3: CASSYSYGFHEQFF
DNA: TGTGCCAGCAGTTACTCTTACGGGTTCCATGAGCAGTTCTTC

V: TRBV25-1
D: .
J: TRBJ1-6
size: .
CDR3: CASSVGGVLSPLHF
DNA: TGTGCCAGCAGTGTAGGGGGGGTTTTGTCACCCCTCCACTTT

V: TRBV11-3
D: .
J: TRBJ2-3
size: .
CDR3: CASSPGDSRTDTQYF
DNA: TGTGCCAGCAGCCCGGGGGACAGCCGCACAGATACGCAGTATTTT

V: TRBV7-9
D: .
J: TRBJ1-2
size: few
CDR3: CASSQGRYGYTF
DNA: TGTGCCAGCAGCCAGGGGCGCTATGGCTACACCTTC

V: TRBV2
D: .
J: TRBJ2-3
size: .
CDR3: CASSIGAGVLTDTQYF
DNA: TGTGCCAGCAGTATCGGAGCAGGGGTTTTAACAGATACGCAGTATTTT

V: TRBV2
D: .
J: TRBJ1-2
size: .
CDR3: CASSGTVLANYGYTF
DNA: TGTGCCAGCAGTGGGACAGTCTTAGCTAACTATGGCTACACCTTC

V: TRBV7-9
D: .
J: TRBJ1-2
size: .
CDR3: CASSPNTANYGYTF
DNA: TGTGCCAGCAGCCCAAATACAGCTAACTATGGCTACACCTTC

V: TRBV5-6
D: TRBD1
J: TRBJ1-3
size: .
CDR3: CASRIQGVSRNTIYF
DNA: TGTGCCAGCAGGATCCAGGGGGTTTCGAGAAACACCATATATTTT